This T cell receptor (beta chain) is drawn from a study of OX40 agonist ivuxolimab in advanced cancers. This CDR3 contains 14 residues. Trimming left V 1 base short and J 5 bases short, with 11 bases between. The germline gives CDR1 SGHVS, CDR2 FQNEAQ. This clone occurred once. Only in-frame clones appear in the TCRdb table, and some are missing; sequencing was by immunoSEQ multiplex PCR. The profile shows tens of thousands of clones, 70% to 90% of them singletons. The sequencing here drew on CD4+ or CD8+ T cells sorted from blood, taken in a trial of the OX40 agonist ivuxolimab. The chain recombines TRBV7-8 with TRBJ2-5, with D possibly TRBD2 on 5 matching bases. The receptor was isolated from an adult with an advanced solid tumor such as melanoma, head and neck, liver or kidney cancer. The CDR3 region is CASSLVTGGETQYF. The CDR3 bases are TGTGCCAGCAGCTTAGTGACGGGCGGGGAGACCCAGTACTTC.